The source of this TCR beta chain is a study of T cell repertoires in cytomegalovirus infection (dated by TCRdb to the late 2010s). Study-level background: Donor HLA type was relevant to the analysis, because carriage of CMV infection together with the matching HLA type was indicated by public TCR beta signatures. General findings and caveats noted by the study authors: In both this cohort and an independent cohort of 350 or so donors, the cumulative frequency of public TCR beta family members distinguished carriers of CMV infection plus the relevant HLA type. The ex vivo response was dominated by HLA-C-restricted CMV-specific TCR beta clonotypes, and the single most frequent clonotype in two of eight donors was supplied by these HLA-C-restricted clonotypes.

The germline V and J ends show losses of 8 bases and 5 bases respectively, and no gene match explains 9 bases of the junction. CDR1 and CDR2, per the germline V gene, are MDHEN and SYDVKM. From the cysteine through the phenylalanine, the CDR3 covers 15 amino acids. Only the CDR3 DNA is retained, 45 bases long and in frame from the first base. This clonotype was counted between two and nine times. Its antigen specificity is not known. The input lacks base qualities; no much larger clone sits a single base away. Sequencing relied on an Illumina HiSeq 1500. Using fastp at Q25 and MiXCR, TCRdb reprocessed the public reads and kept productive beta chains. Records with the same CDR3 protein are collapsed into one entry carrying the most frequent genes and DNA. This sample comprises fewer than 300,000 distinct CDR3 sequences, about 23% of them detected only once. Of the sample, about 15% is held by the ten largest clones.

Sequenced: PBMCs. This chain is built from TRBV28 and TRBJ1-1; TRBD1 fits 12 bases in the junction. The TCR comes from a human donor in good health (CMV status not recorded). Some clones in this sample may be carry-over from other donors' samples. The CDR3 region reads CASDWGDRGHTEAFF. The nucleotide sequence is TGTGCCAGCGATTGGGGGGACAGGGGGCATACTGAAGCTTTCTTT. The CDR3, completed at both ends by the reference TRBV28 and TRBJ1-1 genes, gives the full variable domain DVKVTQSSRYLVKRTGEKVFLECVQDMDHENMFWYRQDPGLGLRLIYFSYDVKMKEKGDIPEGYSVSREKKERFSLILESASTNQTSMYLCASDWGDRGHTEAFFGQGTRLTVV.